Described below is a single TCR beta chain sequence and its context. This clonotype was observed many times. Its antigen is currently not known. There are no base qualities to consult, and no much larger clone falls within one base. The data originate from a study of T cell repertoires in cytomegalovirus infection (dated by TCRdb to the late 2010s). With respect to the entire study: The HLA type of each donor mattered for the analysis, because public TCR beta signatures pointed to carriage of CMV infection along with the matching HLA type.

Findings and caveats that apply to the study as a whole: The ex vivo response was dominated by HLA-C-restricted CMV-specific TCR beta clonotypes, and the single most frequent clonotype in two of eight donors was supplied by these HLA-C-restricted clonotypes. In both this cohort and an independent roughly 400-donor cohort, the cumulative frequency of public TCR beta family members distinguished carriers of CMV infection plus the relevant HLA type.

In the germline V gene, CDR1 corresponds to MDHEN and CDR2 to SYDVKM. The junction carries 16 bases between V and J, which are trimmed by 2 bases and 2 bases respectively. From cysteine to phenylalanine, the CDR3 is 17 amino acids long. The retained sequence is limited to the CDR3, 51 bases, with the frame set at the first base. TCRdb names Illumina HiSeq 1500 as the instrument used. In-frame beta chains were kept once TCRdb had trimmed the public reads at Q25 with fastp and called clones with MiXCR. For every CDR3 protein sequence, its rows merge into one entry that carries the most common genes and DNA. This sample has roughly 130,000 distinct CDR3 sequences in its table, and less than 9.5% of those were observed once. The leading ten clones occupy around a tenth of the sample.

The sequencing input was PBMCs. Recombination joined TRBV28 with TRBJ1-3; TRBD1 might be the D gene, on 6 matching bases. The sequence came from a human donor in good health (CMV status not recorded). Some clones in this sample may be carry-over from other donors' samples. The CDR3 protein sequence reads: CASSLPDGGPAGNTIYF. The base sequence is TGTGCCAGCAGTTTACCGGACGGGGGCCCCGCTGGAAACACCATATATTTT.